Listed below are T cell receptor beta chains from one sample, sequenced in a study of T cell changes during pregnancy in multiple sclerosis. Only in-frame clones appear in the TCRdb table, and some are missing; sequencing was by immunoSEQ multiplex PCR. This table holds some 40,000 clones, around 91% found once. Here the sequenced sample was CD4+ T cells from peripheral blood mononuclear cells, taken in the second trimester of pregnancy. These receptors originate from a female donor with multiple sclerosis, enrolled in a pregnancy study. Both conserved end residues are part of each CDR3. The D gene is left open where the match is weak. Size values are once, few and many counts, or a class for expanded clones, and some rows have none.

J gene	V gene	clone size	D gene	CDR3 DNA	CDR3 protein
TRBJ1-1	TRBV10-3	NA	NA	TGTGCCATCAGTGTCGCACAGGGTAAGGGGTCACTCGAAGCTTTCTTT	CAISVAQGKGSLEAFF
TRBJ2-5	TRBV7-2	NA	TRBD2	TGTGCCAGCAACCCGGGGGGGGGAGAGACCCAGTACTTC	CASNPGGGETQYF
TRBJ2-1	TRBV9	NA	TRBD2	TGTGCCAGCAGCACACAGCGGGAGGGATACAATGAGCAGTTCTTC	CASSTQREGYNEQFF
TRBJ1-2	TRBV18	NA	NA	TGTGCCAGCTCACCAGAGCAAATAGCGGGGGATGGCTACACCTTC	CASSPEQIAGDGYTF
TRBJ1-5	TRBV5-8	NA	NA	TGTGCCAGCAGCCCGGACAGAAGCAATCAGCCCCAGCATTTT	CASSPDRSNQPQHF
TRBJ1-1	TRBV30	NA	NA	TGTGCCTGGAGTGGGCAGAACACTGAAGCTTTCTTT	CAWSGQNTEAFF
TRBJ2-5	TRBV7-2	NA	TRBD2	TGTGCCAGCAGCTTATCCCTAGCGGGACGCGAGACCCAGTACTTC	CASSLSLAGRETQYF
TRBJ2-7	TRBV7-9	NA	TRBD2	TGTGCCAGCAGCCTACTAGCGGGGTACGAGCAGTACTTC	CASSLLAGYEQYF
TRBJ2-5	TRBV4-3	NA	NA	TGCGCCAGCAGCCAAGGTTGGGGGGGGCAGGAGACCCAGTACTTC	CASSQGWGGQETQYF
TRBJ2-7	TRBV6-5	NA	TRBD2	TGTGCCAGCACTAGCGGGAGCGCGGGCGAGCAGTACTTC	CASTSGSAGEQYF
TRBJ2-5	TRBV5-1	NA	NA	TGCGCCAGCAGCTTGGTATTGGGGGCCGAGACCCAGTACTTC	CASSLVLGAETQYF
TRBJ2-1	TRBV18	NA	TRBD1	TGTGCCAGCTCACAACAGGGGATCTACAATGAGCAGTTCTTC	CASSQQGIYNEQFF
TRBJ2-2	TRBV7-7	once	NA	TGTGCTAGCAGCTTGGTACCTACCTCGAACACCGGGGAGCTGTTTTTT	CASSLVPTSNTGELFF
TRBJ1-3	TRBV18	NA	NA	TGTGCCAGCTCACCACCGGGTCGGGGAGGCTCTGGAAACACCATATATTTT	CASSPPGRGGSGNTIYF
TRBJ2-2	TRBV6-6	once	TRBD2	TGTGCCAGCACCACCTCGGGCGGGAGGAACACCGGGGAGCTGTTTTTT	CASTTSGGRNTGELFF
TRBJ1-5	TRBV19	once	NA	TGTGCCAGTAGTCCCGGGGGATTCAAGAATCAGCCCCAGCATTTT	CASSPGGFKNQPQHF
TRBJ1-5	TRBV30	NA	NA	TGTGCCTGGAAATTGAAGGGGGAGGGTGCCGTTCAGCCCCAGCATTTT	CAWKLKGEGAVQPQHF